This entry lists 13 T cell receptor beta chains sequenced from one sample in a study of cytomegalovirus exposure and HLA in healthy donors. A multiplex PCR was run with 60 Vbeta primers and 13 Jbeta primers. Libraries were prepared by immunoSEQ multiplex PCR; TCRdb keeps only in-frame clonotypes and omits some of them. The sample comprises around 170,000 clones, over 80% of which are singletons, and less than 2% rests with the top ten. The source material was PBMCs. These receptors all come from a woman between 18 and 30 years old in good health and CMV-seronegative.

The chain employs TRBV7-2 and TRBJ2-2; 7 bases align to TRBD2. Germline trimming cut 6 bases from V and 4 bases from J; bases unmatched to any gene: 8. The CDR3 has 15 amino acids. The germline CDR1 and CDR2 sequences are SGHTA and FQGNSA. CDR3 nucleotide sequence: TGTGCCAGCAGTTGGAGGTGGGGGGGCACCGGGGAGCTGTTTTTT. Translating gives CASSWRWGGTGELFF.

This rearrangement joins TRBV25-1 to TRBJ2-1; D perhaps matches TRBD1 (6 bases). The CDR3 loop spans 15 amino acids. Trimming cost V 3 bases and J 5 bases, with 14 bases left between them. The germline gives CDR1 MGHDK, CDR2 SYGVNS. The CDR3 here is CASSDPGDWDNEQFF. CDR3 nucleotides: TGTGCCAGCAGTGATCCAGGGGATTGGGACAATGAGCAGTTCTTC.

Only one count was recorded for this clone. The chain couples TRBV15 to TRBJ2-7; a weak D match, TRBD2 (6 bases). In germline, CDR1 is LNHNV, CDR2 YYDKDF (reference sequence). Trimming pared 5 bases from V and 2 bases from J, leaving 16 bases between. The CDR3 runs to 15 residues. The CDR3 sequence is CATSQGGGLPYEQYF. CDR3 nucleotide sequence: TGTGCCACCAGCCAAGGTGGGGGGTTGCCCTACGAGCAGTACTTC.

The V gene is TRBV27, the J gene TRBJ1-1; TRBD1 matches 9 bases. CDR1 and CDR2 (germline): MNHEY, SMNVEV (reference sequence). There are 16 residues in the CDR3. V was clipped by 8 bases and J by 7 bases; unmatched bases: 17. The DNA for the CDR3 is TGTGCCAGCGGAATACAGGGGGCCAGTGACCCCCTTGAAGCTTTCTTT. This codes for CASGIQGASDPLEAFF.

The J gene is TRBJ2-5, the V gene TRBV5-4; tentative D call: TRBD2 (6 bases). The V gene's germline CDR1 is SGHNT and CDR2 YYREEE (reference sequence). The CDR3 has 14 residues. V was cut by 4 bases and J by 1 base, with 11 bases left in between. The CDR3 DNA reads TGTGCCAGCAGCGGGAGGCGGGGCCAAGAGACCCAGTACTTC. Translating it yields CASSGRRGQETQYF.

Details on this clone: Germline and junction disagree at one end, which may indicate a read error. Here the CDR3 reads CSSSLAAGRGYGYTF. In DNA, the CDR3 is TGTTCCAGCAGCTTAGCGGCAGGCCGGGGCTATGGCTACACCTTC. This chain connects TRBV7-9 to TRBJ1-2; D remains ambiguous. In germline, CDR1 is SEHNR, CDR2 FQNEAQ (reference sequence). The CDR3 spans 15 residues.

A note on this clone: The sample holds other DNA sequences that translate to the same CDR3. The chain employs TRBV27 and TRBJ2-1, with D perhaps TRBD1 (6 bases). The V and J ends lost 2 bases and 8 bases respectively, with 10 bases between them. The germline V gene has CDR1 MNHEY and CDR2 SMNVEV (reference sequence). The CDR3 spans 13 residues. CDR3 loop: CASSLAGADEQFF. The CDR3 DNA sequence: TGTGCCAGCAGTTTAGCAGGGGCTGATGAGCAGTTCTTC.

The chain joins TRBV7-3 to TRBJ1-1; D ambiguous. V was clipped by 5 bases and J by 0 bases, with 7 bases between them. CDR3 length: 13 residues. CDR1 and CDR2 from the germline V gene are SGHTA and FQGTGA. The CDR3 reads CASSPGMNTEAFF. The CDR3, as DNA: TGTGCCAGCAGCCCGGGAATGAACACTGAAGCTTTCTTT.

This chain uses TRBV9 with TRBJ1-4; D is unresolved. Trimming took 0 bases from V and 8 from J, leaving 17 bases between them. CDR3 length equals 16 residues. Germline V gives CDR1 SGDLS, CDR2 YYNGEE. CDR3 loop: CASSVGSRRESEKLFF. The CDR3, as DNA: TGTGCCAGCAGCGTAGGGTCCCGCCGGGAAAGCGAAAAACTGTTTTTT. Drawing the rest from reference TRBV9 and TRBJ1-4, the complete variable domain is DSGVTQTPKHLITATGQRVTLRCSPRSGDLSVYWYQQSLDQGLQFLIQYYNGEERAKGNILERFSAQQFPDLHSELNLSSLELGDSALYFCASSVGSRRESEKLFFGSGTQLSVL.

The chain employs TRBV2 and TRBJ2-3, with TRBD2 matching 8 bases. CDR3 length equals 14 residues. V shed 8 bases, J shed 2 bases, and the junction held 6 bases outside the gene matches. CDR1 and CDR2 from the germline V gene are SNHLY and FYNNEI. The CDR3 region is CASGLSGVTDTQYF. The CDR3 DNA reads as TGTGCCAGCGGCCTTAGCGGGGTCACAGATACGCAGTATTTT.

This clone came up a few times. The gene calls are TRBV11-2 and TRBJ1-2; D gene unclear. V was cut by 0 bases and J by 4 bases, with 3 bases left in between. Germline CDR1 and CDR2: SGHAT and FQNNGV. This CDR3 has 12 amino acids. CDR3 protein: CASSLDIYGYTF. The CDR3 coding sequence is TGTGCCAGCAGCTTAGATATCTATGGCTACACCTTC.

The CDR3 DNA sequence: TGTGCCAGCAAAAGGGGGGGGGCAAACACTGAAGCTTTCTTT. It encodes CASKRGGANTEAFF. V usage is TRBV7-9 and J usage is TRBJ1-1; the D gene is possibly TRBD1 (6 bases). CDR1 is SEHNR and CDR2 is FQNEAQ in the germline V gene (reference sequence). The V end was cut by 7 bases, the J end by 2 bases, with 14 bases between. The CDR3 spans 14 residues.

This clone has only one observation. The genes are TRBV2 and TRBJ2-1, with 9 bases aligning to TRBD1. Trimming cost V 5 bases and J 7 bases; bases outside gene matches: 12. The CDR3 totals 16 residues. Germline-derived CDR1 and CDR2 are SNHLY and FYNNEI. The CDR3 nucleotides read TGTGCCAGCAGTCCCTCGAGAGGGACAGGGTTGAATGAGCAGTTCTTC. Translated, it gives CASSPSRGTGLNEQFF.